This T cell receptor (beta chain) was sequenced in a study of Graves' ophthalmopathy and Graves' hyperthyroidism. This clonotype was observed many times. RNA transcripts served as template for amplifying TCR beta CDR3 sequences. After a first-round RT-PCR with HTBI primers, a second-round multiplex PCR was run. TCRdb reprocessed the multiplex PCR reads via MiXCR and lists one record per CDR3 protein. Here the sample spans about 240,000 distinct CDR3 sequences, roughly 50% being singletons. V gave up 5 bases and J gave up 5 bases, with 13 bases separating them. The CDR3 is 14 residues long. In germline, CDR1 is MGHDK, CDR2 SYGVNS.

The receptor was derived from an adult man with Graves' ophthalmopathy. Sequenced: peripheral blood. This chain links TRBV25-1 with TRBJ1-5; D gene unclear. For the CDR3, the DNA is TGTGCCAGCAGTCCGCCGGTTGGGGATCAGCCCCAGCATTTT. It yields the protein CASSPPVGDQPQHF.